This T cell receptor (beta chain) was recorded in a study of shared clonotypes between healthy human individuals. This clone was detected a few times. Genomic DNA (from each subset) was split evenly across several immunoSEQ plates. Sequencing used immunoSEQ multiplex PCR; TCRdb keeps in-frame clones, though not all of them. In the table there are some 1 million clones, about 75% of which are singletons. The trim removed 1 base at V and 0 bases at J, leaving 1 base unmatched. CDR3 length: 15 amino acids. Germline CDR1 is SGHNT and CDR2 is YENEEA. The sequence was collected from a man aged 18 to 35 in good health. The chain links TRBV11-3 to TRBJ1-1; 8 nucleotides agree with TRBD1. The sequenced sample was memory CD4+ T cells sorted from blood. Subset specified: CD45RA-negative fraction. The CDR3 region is CASSLGQGMNTEAFF. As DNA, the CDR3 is TGTGCCAGCAGCTTAGGACAGGGGATGAACACTGAAGCTTTCTTT.